The clone carrying this T cell receptor (beta chain) has at least ten counts. Trimming removed 5 bases at V and 7 bases at J, with 8 bases between. There are 11 residues in the CDR3. This sample is part of a study of CD8 T cells in ankylosing spondylitis. TCRdb redid the calling of the 5' RACE reads with MiXCR, one entry per CDR3 protein. The sample includes roughly 230,000 distinct CDR3 sequences, over 15% of them seen just once. The chain couples TRBV12-3 or TRBV12-4 to TRBJ1-1; D perhaps matches TRBD1 (5 bases). Input material: blood, either unsorted or a sorted T cell fraction (not recorded which). The source of this sequence is a male donor with ankylosing spondylitis or in good health (not recorded which). CDR3 residues: CASSPTGEAFF. In nucleotides, the CDR3 is TGTGCCAGCAGTCCCACAGGTGAAGCTTTCTTT.